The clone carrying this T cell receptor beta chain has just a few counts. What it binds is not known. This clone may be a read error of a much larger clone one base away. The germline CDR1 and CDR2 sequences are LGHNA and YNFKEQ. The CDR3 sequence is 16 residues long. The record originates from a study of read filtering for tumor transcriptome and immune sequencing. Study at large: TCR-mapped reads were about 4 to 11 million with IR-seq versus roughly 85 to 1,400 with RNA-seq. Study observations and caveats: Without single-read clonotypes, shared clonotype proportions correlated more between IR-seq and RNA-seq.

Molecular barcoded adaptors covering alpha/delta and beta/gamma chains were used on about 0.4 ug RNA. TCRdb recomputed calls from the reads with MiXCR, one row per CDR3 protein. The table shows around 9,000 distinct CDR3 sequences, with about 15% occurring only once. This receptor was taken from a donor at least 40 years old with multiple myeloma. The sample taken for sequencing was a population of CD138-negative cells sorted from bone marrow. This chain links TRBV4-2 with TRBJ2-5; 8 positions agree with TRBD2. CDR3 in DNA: TGTGCCGGCAGCCAAGATTTGAGCGGGGGACAAGAGACCCAGTACTTC. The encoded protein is CAGSQDLSGGQETQYF.